What follows are 2 T cell receptor beta chains derived from one specimen sequenced in a study of blood T cell repertoires in COVID-19. Profiling relied on immunoSEQ multiplex PCR, and the TCRdb table lists in-frame clones only, not all of them. The table records approximately 380,000 clones, 85% of them present only once. What was sequenced was peripheral blood. The receptors come from a woman in her late teens or twenties with acute or convalescent COVID-19.

The chain is built from TRBV6-5 and TRBJ2-5, with 8 bases fitting TRBD2. Per germline, CDR1 MNHEY and CDR2 SVGAGI. Trimming cost V 5 bases and J 2 bases; bases outside gene matches: 7. The CDR3 covers 15 residues. CDR3 in DNA: TGTGCCAGCAGTCTGGGGGTAGCGGGACAAGAGACCCAGTACTTC. Its protein product is CASSLGVAGQETQYF.

The chain is built from TRBV6-2 or TRBV6-3 and TRBJ2-1; 8 nucleotides align to TRBD2. The germline CDR1 and CDR2 sequences are MNHEY and SVGEGT. V dropped 6 bases and J dropped 12; count of bases not matched to a gene: 10. The CDR3 runs 13 residues. The CDR3 is CASSRVDGGVQFF. CDR3 DNA: TGTGCCAGCAGCAGGGTTGACGGGGGGGTGCAGTTCTTC.